This T cell receptor (beta chain) emerged from a study of cytomegalovirus exposure and HLA in healthy donors. Study in general: Tens of millions of unique TCRs, all from HLA-typed donors, were included in an early release of the data. Among the 350 to 400 donors who were genotyped, 81% fell in the genetic ancestry cluster that is associated with self-reported Caucasian donors. Study observations and caveats: In a later analysis, TCR beta V- and J-gene trimming was associated with a missense DCLRE1C variant.

From germline, CDR1 is SQVTM and CDR2 ANQGSEA. V was clipped by 3 bases and J by 6 bases, with 12 bases between them. The CDR3 is made up of 13 amino acids. On this clone: The antigen remains undetermined.

PCR involved 60 Vbeta and 13 Jbeta primers. Sequencing was performed with immunoSEQ multiplex PCR; in TCRdb, only in-frame clones are kept and a portion is missing. The sample carries 200,000 to 250,000 clones, 82% recorded once. Sample: PBMCs. The sequence came from a woman in her thirties or forties in good health and CMV-seropositive. V and J are TRBV29-1 and TRBJ2-1; the D is unclear. The CDR3 nucleotides are TGCAGCGTTGATCGGAGTCCCGGCAATGAGCAGTTCTTC. Amino acid sequence: CSVDRSPGNEQFF.